Presented here are 14 T cell receptor beta chains from one specimen sequenced in a study of shared clonotypes between healthy human individuals. Using immunoSEQ multiplex PCR, the repertoire was profiled, and TCRdb retains in-frame clones only, with some absent. The top ten clones hold 24% of a sample with some 800,000 clones, roughly 92% of them seen once. Selected positively for CCR7 and CD45RO-negative, naive CD8 cells excluded terminally differentiated effector memory CD45RA+ cells. The sample comprised naive CD8+ T cells sorted from blood. The receptors come from a man aged 25-45 years in good health.

This chain uses TRBV7-9 with TRBJ2-1, with D perhaps TRBD1 (6 bases). V lost 8 bases and J lost 0, with 14 bases in between. The germline CDR1 and CDR2 sequences are SEHNR and FQNEAQ (reference sequence). The CDR3 runs 15 residues. CDR3 amino acids: CASQGTSFSYNEQFF. Written as DNA, the CDR3 is TGTGCCAGCCAGGGGACATCCTTCTCCTACAATGAGCAGTTCTTC. Together with reference TRBV7-9 and TRBJ2-1, the CDR3 gives the full variable domain: DTGVSQNPRHKITKRGQNVTFRCDPISEHNRLYWYRQTLGQGPEFLTYFQNEAQLEKSRLLSDRFSAERPKGSFSTLEIQRTEQGDSAMYLCASQGTSFSYNEQFFGPGTRLTVL.

CDR3 coding DNA: TGTGCCAGCACCCGATCTTGGGAAGGTCGCACAGATACGCAGTATTTT. Residues: CASTRSWEGRTDTQYF. The chain couples TRBV2 to TRBJ2-3; D call uncertain. This CDR3 has 16 residues. The ends were cut back, 7 bases at V and 1 base at J, with 18 bases in the middle. Germline-derived CDR1 and CDR2 are SNHLY and FYNNEI.

This clone was observed once. The chain employs TRBV18 and TRBJ2-1; 10 nucleotides align to TRBD1. Losses at the gene ends were 0 bases for V and 5 bases for J; bases not matched to a gene: 1. Germline values: CDR1 KGHSH, CDR2 LQKENI. This CDR3 spans 15 amino acids. The CDR3 loop reads CASSPPGQGNNEQFF. The CDR3 DNA sequence: TGTGCCAGCTCACCACCGGGACAGGGGAACAATGAGCAGTTCTTC.

The gene calls are TRBV5-4 and TRBJ2-7; D ambiguous. The CDR3 consists of 14 residues. V was pared by 2 bases and J by 5 bases, with 14 bases between. Looked up from germline, CDR1 is SGHNT and CDR2 is YYREEE (reference sequence). The CDR3: CASSFMPLPNEQYF. CDR3 nucleotides: TGTGCCAGCAGCTTTATGCCGCTCCCTAACGAGCAGTACTTC.

The chain couples TRBV7-9 to TRBJ2-2; D not certain. V dropped 2 bases and J dropped 5 bases, with 12 bases sitting between them. Germline loops: CDR1 SEHNR, CDR2 FQNEAQ (reference sequence). This CDR3 region has 15 residues. This chain's CDR3 is CASSLSPALTGELFF. The CDR3 bases are TGTGCCAGCAGCTTATCCCCAGCTTTGACCGGGGAGCTGTTTTTT.

The chain employs TRBV5-6 and TRBJ2-6, with 11 bases fitting TRBD1. The V segment lost 2 bases and the J segment 0 bases; nucleotides outside the gene matches: 4. CDR3 length: 18 amino acids. Germline V lookup: CDR1 SGHDT, CDR2 YYEEEE. The chain's CDR3 is CASSFFGTGGSGANVLTF. In DNA form, the CDR3 reads TGTGCCAGCAGCTTTTTTGGGACAGGGGGCTCTGGGGCCAACGTCCTGACTTTC.

This chain connects TRBV13 to TRBJ2-5; no clear D gene. The CDR3 loop spans 14 amino acids. Germline loops: CDR1 PRHDT, CDR2 FYEKMQ (reference sequence). The ends were cut back, 5 bases at V and 2 bases at J, with 12 bases in the middle. The DNA for the CDR3 is TGTGCCAGCAGCCCCGGCCGTGATCAAGAGACCCAGTACTTC. Residues: CASSPGRDQETQYF.

CDR3 DNA sequence: TGTGCCAGCTGGTCGGGACAGGACTACGAGCAGTACTTC. Its translation: CASWSGQDYEQYF. The chain recombines TRBV2 with TRBJ2-7; 8 bases fit TRBD1. Germline lookup yields CDR1 SNHLY and CDR2 FYNNEI. This CDR3 spans 13 amino acids. With V trimmed by 8 bases and J by 3 bases, 6 bases remained unmatched.

V gene TRBV6-5 combines with J gene TRBJ2-3; the D is unclear. Germline V gives CDR1 MNHEY, CDR2 SVGAGI. Trimming removed 8 bases at V and 1 base at J, with 7 bases between. There are 12 residues in the CDR3. The CDR3, as DNA: TGTGCCAGCGGCCCGCGCACAGATACGCAGTATTTT. It yields the protein CASGPRTDTQYF.

The chain has TRBV9 and TRBJ1-2; D not resolved. This CDR3 region has 13 residues. Trimming left V 3 bases short and J 4 bases short, with 10 bases between. CDR1 is SGDLS and CDR2 is YYNGEE in the germline V gene. CDR3 DNA: TGTGCCAGCAGCGGCTTAAGAGGCTATGGCTACACCTTC. Protein product: CASSGLRGYGYTF.

The J gene is TRBJ1-2, the V gene TRBV6-5; D unresolved. The V gene's germline CDR1 is MNHEY and CDR2 SVGAGI. The CDR3 has 14 amino acids. V was cut by 0 bases and J by 4 bases, with 9 bases left in between. The CDR3 region is CASSYSRSSYGYTF. CDR3 coding DNA: TGTGCCAGCAGTTACTCGAGGAGCAGCTATGGCTACACCTTC.

The CDR3 DNA follows: TGCGCCAGCAGCGTTCCCGGGACAGGGGGCCGAGGAGAGACCCAGTACTTC. Translating gives CASSVPGTGGRGETQYF. The V and J genes are TRBV5-1 and TRBJ2-5; 12 bases match TRBD1. This CDR3 is 17 amino acids long. Germline assignment: CDR1 SGHRS and CDR2 YFSETQ. V lost 4 bases to trimming and J lost 4 bases; unmatched junction nucleotides: 11.

The V and J genes are TRBV19 and TRBJ1-5, with TRBD1 as a possible D gene (6 bases). V was clipped by 6 bases and J by 6 bases, with 18 bases between them. Germline CDR1 is LNHDA and CDR2 is SQIVND (reference sequence). This CDR3 has 15 residues. The CDR3 DNA sequence: TGTGCCAGTAGACGCTCACAGGGTCGGGGTCAGCCCCAGCATTTT. It encodes CASRRSQGRGQPQHF.

This clone was picked up one time. The chain couples TRBV11-3 to TRBJ2-5; 13 bases are a match to TRBD2. CDR3 length equals 18 residues. Germline-derived CDR1 and CDR2 are SGHNT and YENEEA. The J segment lost 3 bases and the V segment lost 5 bases, leaving 12 bases of the junction unmatched. Here the CDR3 reads CASSEGLAGAGVEETQYF. CDR3 sequence (DNA): TGTGCCAGCAGCGAAGGACTAGCGGGGGCGGGAGTTGAAGAGACCCAGTACTTC.